The clone carrying this T cell receptor beta chain was counted between two and nine times. CDR1 is KGHDR and CDR2 is SFDVKD in the germline V gene. The V end was cut by 7 bases, the J end by 3 bases, with 8 bases between. The CDR3 has 12 amino acids. TCR beta CDR3 regions were amplified from RNA. With the HTBI primer set, the TCR CDR3 went through a first round of RT-PCR. One entry per CDR3 protein, called by TCRdb with MiXCR from the multiplex PCR reads. The sample consists of more than 300,000 distinct CDR3 sequences, under 20% of them appearing once. The data derive from a study of T cells in Graves' hyperthyroidism and ophthalmopathy.

The chain carries TRBV24-1 and TRBJ1-1; D ambiguous. This TCR was sampled from a man aged 18 to 29 with Graves' ophthalmopathy. Sequenced: blood. The CDR3 coding sequence is TGTGCCACCAGGGCGGGCGACACTGAAGCTTTCTTT. As protein: CATRAGDTEAFF.